This paragraph covers one TCR beta chain sequence. The data were taken from a study of blood T cell repertoires in COVID-19. As for the study in general: Donors in the United States, Italy and Spain gave samples during acute or convalescent COVID-19. PBMCs, B-cell-depleted T cells, or T cells were the source of the cDNA or gDNA that made up the material.

Source study methods: Estimates of nucleated cell counts were drawn from the amplification of reference gene primers. Clones were sequenced by immunoSEQ multiplex PCR, and TCRdb holds only the in-frame ones, with some missing. V and J calls and clone size are given by that table; D and trimming were obtained from the DNA. The sample shows around 110,000 clones, about 93% of them seen only once. Trimming took off 3 bases at V and 5 bases at J, with 17 bases between the two ends. Germline values: CDR1 SGDLS, CDR2 YYNGEE. This CDR3 is 16 amino acids long. This chain connects TRBV9 to TRBJ2-2; D may be TRBD2 (6 bases). The clonotype was recovered from a woman in her 30s with acute or convalescent COVID-19. The sequencing input was peripheral blood. The CDR3 spells CASSASGTQNTGELFF. The DNA of the CDR3 is TGTGCCAGCAGCGCATCCGGGACTCAGAATACCGGGGAGCTGTTTTTT.